The 6 T cell receptor beta chains presented below share a single source sample, sequenced in a study of T cell responses to AZD1222 COVID-19 vaccine. Profiling relied on immunoSEQ multiplex PCR, and the TCRdb table lists in-frame clones only, not all of them. Seen here are 110,000 to 150,000 clones, 85% to 90% observed once, and the top ten hold roughly 1.7%. Sample: peripheral blood, taken on day 0 of AZD1222 vaccination. The receptor source for this set is an adult in good health.

The genes are TRBV11-2 and TRBJ2-6, with D tentatively TRBD1 (5 bases). Between the trimmed V and J ends, which lost 8 bases and 0 bases, there was a span of 14 bases. Germline CDR1 and CDR2: SGHAT and FQNNGV. The CDR3 is made up of 16 amino acids. CDR3 protein: CASARQLSSGANVLTF. CDR3 DNA sequence: TGTGCCAGCGCAAGACAGCTTTCCTCTGGGGCCAACGTCCTGACTTTC.

This rearrangement joins TRBV27 to TRBJ2-3; D perhaps matches TRBD2 (6 bases). Germline V gives CDR1 MNHEY, CDR2 SMNVEV (reference sequence). The V and J ends lost 5 bases and 6 bases respectively, with 12 bases between them. The CDR3 covers 13 residues. The CDR3 spells CASSMTRFDTQYF. The CDR3 nucleotides are TGTGCCAGCAGTATGACTAGGTTTGATACGCAGTATTTT.

The chain joins TRBV28 to TRBJ2-7, with D hard to call. Trimming left V 1 base short and J 3 bases short, with 10 bases between. Germline V gene data show CDR1 as MDHEN and CDR2 as SYDVKM. The CDR3 sequence is 14 residues long. The CDR3 nucleotides read TGTGCCAGCAGTTTATCGTCTCTAGGCTACGAGCAGTACTTC. Amino acids: CASSLSSLGYEQYF.

The chain uses TRBV6-5 and TRBJ1-6; no firm D call. CDR1 is MNHEY, CDR2 SVGAGI, per germline. This CDR3 is 15 amino acids long. V gave up 2 bases and J gave up 10 bases, with 15 bases separating them. CDR3 DNA: TGTGCCAGCAGTTACCGCTGGGTCCCGAGCTCACCCCTCCACTTT. It encodes CASSYRWVPSSPLHF.

This clone occurred once. CDR3 sequence reads: CASSVRDSYNSPLHF. Written as DNA, the CDR3 is TGCGCCAGCAGCGTCCGGGACAGCTATAATTCACCCCTCCACTTT. The gene calls are TRBV5-1 and TRBJ1-6, with 7 positions matching TRBD1. This CDR3 has 15 amino acids. V dropped 4 bases and J dropped 3; count of bases not matched to a gene: 4. The germline V gene has CDR1 SGHRS and CDR2 YFSETQ.

This sequence joins TRBV6-5 and TRBJ1-5; the match to TRBD1 covers 9 bases. CDR3 length: 15 amino acids. Germline CDR1 is MNHEY and CDR2 is SVGAGI. V was pared by 6 bases and J by 2 bases, with 5 bases of the junction left unmatched. The CDR3 sequence: CASRMGQGGNQPQHF. The CDR3 DNA reads as TGTGCCAGCAGAATGGGACAGGGAGGCAATCAGCCCCAGCATTTT.